The sequence of this T cell receptor beta chain was determined in a study of T cell responses to AZD1222 COVID-19 vaccine. TCRdb's table, derived via immunoSEQ multiplex PCR, lists solely in-frame clones and lacks some. The sample carries over 90,000 clones, 70% to 90% recorded once. The germline CDR1 and CDR2 sequences are MGHRA and YSYEKL. This CDR3 is built from 15 residues. V was pared by 5 bases and J by 3 bases, with 15 bases between. Source: peripheral blood, taken on day 0 of AZD1222 vaccination. V and J are TRBV4-1 and TRBJ2-3, with a weak D call TRBD1 (5 bases). This clonotype was sampled from an adult in good health. CDR3 protein: CASSAPGKGTDTQYF. DNA of the CDR3: TGCGCCAGCAGCGCCCCAGGGAAGGGTACAGATACGCAGTATTTT.